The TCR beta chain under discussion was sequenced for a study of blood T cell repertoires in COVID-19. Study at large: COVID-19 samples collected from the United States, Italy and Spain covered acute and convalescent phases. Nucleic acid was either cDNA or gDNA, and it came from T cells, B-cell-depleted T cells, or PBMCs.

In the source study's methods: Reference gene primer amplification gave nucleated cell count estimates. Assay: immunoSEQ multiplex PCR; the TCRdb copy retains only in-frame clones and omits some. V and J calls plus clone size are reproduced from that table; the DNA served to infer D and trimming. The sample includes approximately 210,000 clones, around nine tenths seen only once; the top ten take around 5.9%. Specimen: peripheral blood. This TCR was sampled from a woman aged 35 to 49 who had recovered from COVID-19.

CDR3 sequence reads: CASSQNTGGLVDSPLHF. CDR3 nucleotide sequence: TGTGCCAGCAGCCAGAATACAGGGGGCTTAGTGGATTCACCCCTCCACTTT. The rearrangement uses TRBV4-2 and TRBJ1-6; 9 nucleotides align to TRBD1. The CDR3 has 17 amino acids. The ends lost 3 bases at V and 8 bases at J; junction bases unmatched: 11. In germline, CDR1 is LGHNA, CDR2 YNFKEQ.